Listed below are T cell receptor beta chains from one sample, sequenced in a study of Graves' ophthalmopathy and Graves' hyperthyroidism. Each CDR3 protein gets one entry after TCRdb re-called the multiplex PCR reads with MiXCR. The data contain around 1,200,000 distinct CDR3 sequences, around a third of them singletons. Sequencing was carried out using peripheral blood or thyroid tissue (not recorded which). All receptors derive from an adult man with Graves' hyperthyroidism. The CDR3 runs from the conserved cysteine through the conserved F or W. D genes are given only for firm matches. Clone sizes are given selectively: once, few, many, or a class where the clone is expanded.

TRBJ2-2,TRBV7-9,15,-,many,TGTGCCAGCAGCTTGCGGGGACAGAACACCGGGGAGCTGTTTTTT,CASSLRGQNTGELFF
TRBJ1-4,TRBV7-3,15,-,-,TGTGCCAGCAGCAGCCTCGGGACAAGTAATGAAAAACTGTTTTTT,CASSSLGTSNEKLFF
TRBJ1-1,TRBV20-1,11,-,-,TGCAGTGCTAGAGGGCAGGCCGACGCTTTCTTT,CSARGQADAFF
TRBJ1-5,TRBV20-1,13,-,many,TGCAGTGCTAGGGAGGCGGGCTTGCAGCCCCAGCATTTT,CSAREAGLQPQHF
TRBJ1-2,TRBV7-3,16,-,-,TGTGCCAGCAGCTTGGAAGAACAGGAGGCTAACTATGGCTACACCTTC,CASSLEEQEANYGYTF
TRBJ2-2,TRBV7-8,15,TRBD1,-,TGTGCCAGCAGCTTAGGCACCCAGGGGGCCGGGGAGCTGTTTTTT,CASSLGTQGAGELFF
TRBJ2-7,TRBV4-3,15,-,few,TGCGCCAGCAGCCAAGATCGGATAGTCTCCTACGAGCAGTACTTC,CASSQDRIVSYEQYF
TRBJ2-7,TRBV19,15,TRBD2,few,TGTGCCAGTAGTATGGCCGGGACTAGCGGCTACGAGCAGTACTTC,CASSMAGTSGYEQYF
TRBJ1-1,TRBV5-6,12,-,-,TGTGCCAGCAGCTTGGTTACAGGGTATGCTTTCTTT,CASSLVTGYAFF
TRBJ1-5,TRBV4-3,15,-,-,TGCGCCAGCAGCCAAGACTTAAAGGGCAATCAGCCCCAGCATTTT,CASSQDLKGNQPQHF
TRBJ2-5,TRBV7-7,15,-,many,TGTGCCAGCAGCTCCTCGAGGGGGTTGGCCGAGACCCAGTACTTC,CASSSSRGLAETQYF
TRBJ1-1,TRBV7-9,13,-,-,TGTGCCAGCAGCCCCGATCCAGCGGGGAACGCTTTCTTT,CASSPDPAGNAFF
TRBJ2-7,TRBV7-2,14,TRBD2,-,TGTGCCAGCAGCTTAGCTGTAGCGGGGGCCGAGCAGTACTTC,CASSLAVAGAEQYF
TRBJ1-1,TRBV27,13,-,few,TGTGCCAGCAGTTTATCCCCGGGGCCTGAAGCTTTCTTT,CASSLSPGPEAFF
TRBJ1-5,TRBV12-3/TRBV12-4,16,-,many,TGTGCCAGCAGGGTGGGTTTGGCAGGGGCCAATCAGCCCCAGCATTTT,CASRVGLAGANQPQHF
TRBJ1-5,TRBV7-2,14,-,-,TGTGCCAGCAGAGGGCCACCAGGGGAAGAGACCCAGCATTTT,CASRGPPGEETQHF
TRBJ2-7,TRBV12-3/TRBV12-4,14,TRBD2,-,TGTGCCAGCCGATTAGCGGGAGAGTTTTACGAGCAGTACTTC,CASRLAGEFYEQYF
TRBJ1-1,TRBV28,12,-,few,TGTGCCAGCAGCATTACAAATCGGGAAGCTTTCTTT,CASSITNREAFF
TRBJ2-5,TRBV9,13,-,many,TGTGCCAGCAGCGAGGGGTACCAAGAGACCCAGTACTTC,CASSEGYQETQYF
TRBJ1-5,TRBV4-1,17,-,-,TGCGCCAGCAGCCACGCCCTCCGAGGCCGGATCTATCAGCCCCAGCATTTT,CASSHALRGRIYQPQHF
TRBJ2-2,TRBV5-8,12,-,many,TGTGCCAGCAGCTTGGACTCCTGGGAGCTGTTTTTT,CASSLDSWELFF
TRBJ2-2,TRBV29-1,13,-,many,TGCAGCGCCACACTGATGGGGGCCGGGGAGCTGTTTTTT,CSATLMGAGELFF
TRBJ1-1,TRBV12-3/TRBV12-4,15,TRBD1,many,TGTGCCAGCACCCCGACAGGGGGAAGGGTCACTGAAGCTTTCTTT,CASTPTGGRVTEAFF
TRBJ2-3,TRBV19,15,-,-,TGTGCCAGTAGTATCGGAGACAGCCCGACAGATACGCAGTATTTT,CASSIGDSPTDTQYF
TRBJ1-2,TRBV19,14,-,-,TGTGCCAGTACTTCTCCGGGACGCAGCTATGGCTACACCTTC,CASTSPGRSYGYTF
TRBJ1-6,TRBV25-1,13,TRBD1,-,TGTGCTAGGAAGGGACAGGGACATTCACCCCTCCACTTT,CARKGQGHSPLHF
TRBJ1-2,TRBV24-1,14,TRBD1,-,TGTGCCACCAGTGATCCGCAGGGGGCTCGTGACCACACCTTC,CATSDPQGARDHTF
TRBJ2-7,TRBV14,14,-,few,TGTGCCAGCAGCCAATGGGGGCGCCCCTACGAGCAGTACTTC,CASSQWGRPYEQYF
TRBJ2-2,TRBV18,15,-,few,TGTGCCAGCTCACCACCGGCAGCGAACACCGGGGAGCTGTTTTTT,CASSPPAANTGELFF
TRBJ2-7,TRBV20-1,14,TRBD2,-,TGCAGTGCTGGGCCGGGACTAACTACCTACGAGCAGTACTTC,CSAGPGLTTYEQYF
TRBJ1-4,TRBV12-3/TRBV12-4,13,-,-,TGTGCCAGCTCCATCAGCTCACATGAAAAACTGTTTTTT,CASSISSHEKLFF
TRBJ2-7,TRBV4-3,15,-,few,TGCGCCAGCAGCCGACGCGTCAGGGCGGGCCACGAGCAGTACTTC,CASSRRVRAGHEQYF
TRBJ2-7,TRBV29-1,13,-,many,TGCAGCTACAGGTCGGGGGGCGCATACGAGCAGTACTTC,CSYRSGGAYEQYF
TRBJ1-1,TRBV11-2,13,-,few,TGTGCCAGCAGAATAGTTTCTGTCACTGAAGCTTTCTTT,CASRIVSVTEAFF
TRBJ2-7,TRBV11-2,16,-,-,TGTGCCAGCAGCTTGGCTGGCACCAAATACCCCTACGAGCAGTACTTC,CASSLAGTKYPYEQYF
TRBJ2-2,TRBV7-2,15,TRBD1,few,TGTGCCAGCAGCCCCCGACAGGGAGAAGGCGGGGAGCTGTTTTTT,CASSPRQGEGGELFF
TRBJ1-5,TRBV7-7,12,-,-,TGTGCCAGCAGCCCCACCTTAGCCGCCGAGCATTTT,CASSPTLAAEHF
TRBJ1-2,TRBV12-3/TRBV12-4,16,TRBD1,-,TGTGCCAGCAGAGCCGGAGGGGGCAGTATTAACTATGGCTACACCTTC,CASRAGGGSINYGYTF
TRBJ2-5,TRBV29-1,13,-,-,TGCAGCGCCAGCAGCCGGACAGATGAGACCCAGTACTTC,CSASSRTDETQYF
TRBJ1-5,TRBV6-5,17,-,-,TGTGCCAGCAGTTACTCGTATCCGGATAGCCAAGTTCAGCCCCAGCATTTT,CASSYSYPDSQVQPQHF
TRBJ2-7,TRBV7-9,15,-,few,TGTGCCAGCAGTTACCCGGCAGGGATCGTCTACGAGCAGTACTTC,CASSYPAGIVYEQYF
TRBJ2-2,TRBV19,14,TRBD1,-,TGTGCCAGTATGGGGACAGGGATGGCCGGGGAGCTGTTTTTT,CASMGTGMAGELFF
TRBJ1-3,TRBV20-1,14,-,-,TGCAGTGCTAGAGTGGGGGGGATAGGAACCACCATATATTTT,CSARVGGIGTTIYF
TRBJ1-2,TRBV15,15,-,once,TGTGCCACCAGCAGAGGAGTCGGGGGGAACTATGGCTACACCTTC,CATSRGVGGNYGYTF
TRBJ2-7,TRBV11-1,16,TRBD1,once,TGTGCCAGCAGCCCTCCTACAGGGGGGCATGTCTACGAGCAGTACTTC,CASSPPTGGHVYEQYF